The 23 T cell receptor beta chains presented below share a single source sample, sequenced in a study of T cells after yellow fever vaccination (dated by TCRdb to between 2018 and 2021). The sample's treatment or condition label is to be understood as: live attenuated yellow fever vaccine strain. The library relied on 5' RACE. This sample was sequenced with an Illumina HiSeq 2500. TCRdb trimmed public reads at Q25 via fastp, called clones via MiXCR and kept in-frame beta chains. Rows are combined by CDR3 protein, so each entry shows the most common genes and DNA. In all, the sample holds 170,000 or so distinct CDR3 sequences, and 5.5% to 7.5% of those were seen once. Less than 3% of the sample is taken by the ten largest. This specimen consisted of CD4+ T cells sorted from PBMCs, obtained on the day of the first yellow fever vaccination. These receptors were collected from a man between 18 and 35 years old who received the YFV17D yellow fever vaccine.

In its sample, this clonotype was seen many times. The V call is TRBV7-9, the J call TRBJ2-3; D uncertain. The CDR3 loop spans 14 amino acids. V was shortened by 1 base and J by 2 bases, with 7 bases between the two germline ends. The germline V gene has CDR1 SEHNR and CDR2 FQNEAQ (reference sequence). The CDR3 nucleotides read TGTGCCAGCAGCTTAGTTTTTATCACAGATACGCAGTATTTT. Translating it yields CASSLVFITDTQYF. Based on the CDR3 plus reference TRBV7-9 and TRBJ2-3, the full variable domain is DTGVSQNPRHKITKRGQNVTFRCDPISEHNRLYWYRQTLGQGPEFLTYFQNEAQLEKSRLLSDRFSAERPKGSFSTLEIQRTEQGDSAMYLCASSLVFITDTQYFGPGTRLTVL.

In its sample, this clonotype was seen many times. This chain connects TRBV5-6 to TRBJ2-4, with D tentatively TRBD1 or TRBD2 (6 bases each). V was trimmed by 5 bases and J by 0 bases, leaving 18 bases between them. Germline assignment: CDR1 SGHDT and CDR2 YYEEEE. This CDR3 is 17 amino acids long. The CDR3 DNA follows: TGTGCCAGCAGTTTACTTCGGGGGCAAATAGCCAAAAACATTCAGTACTTC. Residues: CASSLLRGQIAKNIQYF.

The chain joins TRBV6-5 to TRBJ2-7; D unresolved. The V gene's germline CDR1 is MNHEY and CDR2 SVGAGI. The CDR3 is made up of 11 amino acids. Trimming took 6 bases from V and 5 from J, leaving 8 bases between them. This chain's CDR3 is CASRTEDEQYF. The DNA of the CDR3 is TGTGCCAGCAGAACTGAGGACGAGCAGTACTTC.

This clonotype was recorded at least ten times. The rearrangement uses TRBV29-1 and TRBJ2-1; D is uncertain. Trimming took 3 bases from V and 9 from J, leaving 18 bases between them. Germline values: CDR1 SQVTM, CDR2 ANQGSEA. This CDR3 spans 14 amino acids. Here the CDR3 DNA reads TGCAGCGTTGAGCCCCAAACCCGGACGGGTGAGCAGTTCTTC. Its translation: CSVEPQTRTGEQFF.

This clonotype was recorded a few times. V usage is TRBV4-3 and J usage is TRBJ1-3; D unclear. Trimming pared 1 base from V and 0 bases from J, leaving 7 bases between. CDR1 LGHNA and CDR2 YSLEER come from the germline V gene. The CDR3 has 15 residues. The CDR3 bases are TGCGCCAGCAGCCAAGGTCAGCCCTCTGGAAACACCATATATTTT. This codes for CASSQGQPSGNTIYF.

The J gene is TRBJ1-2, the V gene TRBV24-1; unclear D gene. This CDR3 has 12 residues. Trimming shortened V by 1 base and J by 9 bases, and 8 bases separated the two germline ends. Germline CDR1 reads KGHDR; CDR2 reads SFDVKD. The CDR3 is CATSDFAGRYTF. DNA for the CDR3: TGTGCCACCAGTGATTTTGCCGGGCGCTACACCTTC.

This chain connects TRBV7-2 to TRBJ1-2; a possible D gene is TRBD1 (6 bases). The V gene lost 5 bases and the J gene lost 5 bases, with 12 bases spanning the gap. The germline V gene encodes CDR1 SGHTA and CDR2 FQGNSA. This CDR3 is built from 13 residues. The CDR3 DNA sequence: TGTGCCAGCAGCCGAAACAGGGAATATGGCTACACCTTC. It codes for CASSRNREYGYTF.

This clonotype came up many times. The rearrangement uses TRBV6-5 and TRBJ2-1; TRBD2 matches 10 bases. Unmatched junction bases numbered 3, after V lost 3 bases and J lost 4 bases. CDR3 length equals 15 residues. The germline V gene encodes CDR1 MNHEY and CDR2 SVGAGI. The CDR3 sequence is CASSYTSGVYNEQFF. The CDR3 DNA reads TGTGCCAGCAGTTATACTAGCGGGGTTTACAATGAGCAGTTCTTC.

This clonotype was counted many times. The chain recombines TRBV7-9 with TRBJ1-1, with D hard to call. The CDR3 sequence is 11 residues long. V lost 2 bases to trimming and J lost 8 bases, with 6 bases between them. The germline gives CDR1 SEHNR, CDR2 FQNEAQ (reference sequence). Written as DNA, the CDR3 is TGTGCCAGCAGCTTATTAACGGAAGCTTTCTTT. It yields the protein CASSLLTEAFF. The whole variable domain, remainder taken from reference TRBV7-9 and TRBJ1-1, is DTGVSQNPRHKITKRGQNVTFRCDPISEHNRLYWYRQTLGQGPEFLTYFQNEAQLEKSRLLSDRFSAERPKGSFSTLEIQRTEQGDSAMYLCASSLLTEAFFGQGTRLTVV.

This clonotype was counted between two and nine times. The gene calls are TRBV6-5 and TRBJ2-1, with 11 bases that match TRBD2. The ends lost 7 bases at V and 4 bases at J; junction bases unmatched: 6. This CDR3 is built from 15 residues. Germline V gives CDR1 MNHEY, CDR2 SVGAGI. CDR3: CASIFSGGGYNEQFF. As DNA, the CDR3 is TGTGCCAGCATTTTTAGCGGGGGGGGTTACAATGAGCAGTTCTTC.

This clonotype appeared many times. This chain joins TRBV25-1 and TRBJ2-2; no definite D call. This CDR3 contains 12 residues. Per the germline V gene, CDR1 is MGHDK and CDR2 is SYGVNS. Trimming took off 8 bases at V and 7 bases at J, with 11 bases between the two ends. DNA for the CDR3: TGTGCCAGCCGACCATTGGGCGGGGAGCTGTTTTTT. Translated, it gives CASRPLGGELFF.

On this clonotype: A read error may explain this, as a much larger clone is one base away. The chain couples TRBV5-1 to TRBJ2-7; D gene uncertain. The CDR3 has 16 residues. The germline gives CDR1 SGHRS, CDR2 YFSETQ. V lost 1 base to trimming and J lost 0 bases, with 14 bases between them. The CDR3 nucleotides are TGCGCCAGCAGCTTGCTCCTGACCGGGTCCTCCTACGAGCAGTACTTC. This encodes CASSLLLTGSSYEQYF.

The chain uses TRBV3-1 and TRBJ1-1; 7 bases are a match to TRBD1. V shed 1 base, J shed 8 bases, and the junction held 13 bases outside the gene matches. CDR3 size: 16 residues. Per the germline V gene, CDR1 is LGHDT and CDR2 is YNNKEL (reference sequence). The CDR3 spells CASSQGGGQIKGEAFF. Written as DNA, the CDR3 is TGTGCCAGCAGCCAAGGCGGGGGACAGATAAAAGGGGAAGCTTTCTTT. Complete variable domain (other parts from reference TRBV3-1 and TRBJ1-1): DTAVSQTPKYLVTQMGNDKSIKCEQNLGHDTMYWYKQDSKKFLKIMFSYNNKELIINETVPNRFSPKSPDKAHLNLHINSLELGDSAVYFCASSQGGGQIKGEAFFGQGTRLTVV.

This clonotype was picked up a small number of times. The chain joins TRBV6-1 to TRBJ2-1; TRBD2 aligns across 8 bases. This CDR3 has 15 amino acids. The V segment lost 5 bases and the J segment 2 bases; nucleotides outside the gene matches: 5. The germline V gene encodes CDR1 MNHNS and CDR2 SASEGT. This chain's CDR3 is CASSTRGGAYNEQFF. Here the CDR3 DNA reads TGTGCCAGCAGTACCCGGGGGGGTGCCTACAATGAGCAGTTCTTC.

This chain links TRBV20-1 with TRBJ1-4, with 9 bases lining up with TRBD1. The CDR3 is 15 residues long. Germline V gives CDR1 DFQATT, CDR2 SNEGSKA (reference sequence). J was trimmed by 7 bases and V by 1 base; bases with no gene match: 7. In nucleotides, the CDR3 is TGCAGTGCTAGAGGGTTACAGGGGGCGAGTGAAAAACTGTTTTTT. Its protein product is CSARGLQGASEKLFF.

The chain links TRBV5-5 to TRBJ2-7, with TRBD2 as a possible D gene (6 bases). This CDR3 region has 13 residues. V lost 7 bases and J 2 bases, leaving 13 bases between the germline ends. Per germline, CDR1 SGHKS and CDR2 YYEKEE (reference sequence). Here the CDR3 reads CASGPGLPYEQYF. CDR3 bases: TGTGCCAGCGGTCCGGGACTTCCCTACGAGCAGTACTTC.

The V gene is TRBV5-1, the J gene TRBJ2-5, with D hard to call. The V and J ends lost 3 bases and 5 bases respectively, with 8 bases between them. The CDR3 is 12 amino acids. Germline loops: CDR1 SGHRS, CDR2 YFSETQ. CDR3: CASSSIGETQYF. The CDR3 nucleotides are TGCGCCAGCAGCTCGATAGGGGAGACCCAGTACTTC.

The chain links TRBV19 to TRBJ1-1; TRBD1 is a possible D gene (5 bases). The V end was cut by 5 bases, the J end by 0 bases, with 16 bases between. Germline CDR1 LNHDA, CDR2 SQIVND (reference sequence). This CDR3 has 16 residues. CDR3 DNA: TGTGCCAGTAGTCCGCGACAGAATCTGTTGAACACTGAAGCTTTCTTT. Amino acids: CASSPRQNLLNTEAFF.

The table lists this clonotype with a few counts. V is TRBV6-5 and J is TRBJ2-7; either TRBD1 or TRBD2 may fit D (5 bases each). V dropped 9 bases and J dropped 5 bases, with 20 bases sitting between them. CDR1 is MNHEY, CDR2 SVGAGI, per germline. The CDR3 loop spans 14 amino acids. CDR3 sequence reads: CASSGPPFPHEQYF. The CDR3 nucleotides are TGTGCCAGTTCGGGACCTCCCTTCCCCCACGAGCAGTACTTC.

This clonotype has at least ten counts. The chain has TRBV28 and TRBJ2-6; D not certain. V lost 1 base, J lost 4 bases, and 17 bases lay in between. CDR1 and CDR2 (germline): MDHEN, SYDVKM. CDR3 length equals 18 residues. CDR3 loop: CASSLSIFEVLGANVLTF. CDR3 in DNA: TGTGCCAGCAGTTTATCCATCTTCGAGGTCCTCGGGGCCAACGTCCTGACTTTC. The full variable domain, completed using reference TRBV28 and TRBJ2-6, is DVKVTQSSRYLVKRTGEKVFLECVQDMDHENMFWYRQDPGLGLRLIYFSYDVKMKEKGDIPEGYSVSREKKERFSLILESASTNQTSMYLCASSLSIFEVLGANVLTFGAGSRLTVL.

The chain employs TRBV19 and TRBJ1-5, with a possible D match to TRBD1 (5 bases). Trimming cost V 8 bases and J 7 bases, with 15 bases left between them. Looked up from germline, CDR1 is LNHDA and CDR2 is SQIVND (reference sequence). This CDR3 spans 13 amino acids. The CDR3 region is CASVVQGGQPQHF. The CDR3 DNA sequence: TGTGCCAGTGTTGTGCAGGGAGGGCAGCCCCAGCATTTT.

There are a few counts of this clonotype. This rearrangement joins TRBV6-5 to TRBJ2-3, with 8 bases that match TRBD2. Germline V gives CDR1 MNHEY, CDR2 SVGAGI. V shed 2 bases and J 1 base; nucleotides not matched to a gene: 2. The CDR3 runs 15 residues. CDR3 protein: CASSYGAGGTDTQYF. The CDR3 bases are TGTGCCAGCAGTTACGGAGCGGGGGGCACAGATACGCAGTATTTT.

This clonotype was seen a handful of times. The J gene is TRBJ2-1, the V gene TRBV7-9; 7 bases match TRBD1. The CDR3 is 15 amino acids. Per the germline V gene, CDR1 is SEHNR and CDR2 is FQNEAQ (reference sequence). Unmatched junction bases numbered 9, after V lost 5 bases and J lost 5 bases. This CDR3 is CASSPLRDRDNEQFF. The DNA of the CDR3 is TGTGCCAGCAGCCCCCTCCGGGACAGAGACAATGAGCAGTTCTTC.